These T cell receptor beta chains were read from a single sample in a study of beta chain features in type 1 diabetes. TCRdb's copy holds only in-frame clones and misses some; the assay was immunoSEQ multiplex PCR. The table shows around 450,000 clones, with roughly 10% occurring only once. Material: naive CD4+ T cells from blood. The receptors here all came from a woman younger than 30 in good health. The CDR3 runs from the conserved cysteine through the conserved F or W. A D gene is named only where the DNA matches it firmly. Only part of the rows carry a size: once, few, many, or a class if the clone is expanded.

d_gene	abundance	v_gene	j_gene	CDR3aa	CDR3nt
NA	NA	TRBV7-3	TRBJ2-6	CASSVGSGANVLTF	TGTGCCAGCAGCGTCGGATCTGGGGCCAACGTCCTGACTTTC
NA	few	TRBV30	TRBJ2-6	CAWSVALGRSGANVLTF	TGTGCCTGGAGTGTAGCGTTGGGGCGCTCTGGGGCCAACGTCCTGACTTTC
NA	NA	TRBV12-5	TRBJ2-2	CASGLLTVGTGELFF	TGTGCTAGTGGTTTACTAACAGTGGGCACCGGGGAGCTGTTTTTT
NA	NA	TRBV25-1	TRBJ1-1	CASSEYGGPRYGAFF	TGTGCCAGCAGTGAATACGGAGGCCCGCGCTACGGGGCTTTCTTT
TRBD1	NA	TRBV27	TRBJ1-2	CASSRDRDNNYGYTF	TGTGCCAGCTCCAGGGACAGGGATAATAACTATGGCTACACCTTC
TRBD1	NA	TRBV28	TRBJ1-6	CASSDRDRGDSPLHF	TGTGCCAGCAGTGATAGGGACAGGGGTGATTCACCCCTCCACTTT
NA	few	TRBV7-9	TRBJ1-2	CASSSDRWDYGYTF	TGTGCCAGCAGCTCGGATAGGTGGGACTATGGCTACACCTTC
NA	few	TRBV15	TRBJ2-5	CATSGYTYYGVGQETQYF	TGTGCCACCAGCGGGTACACCTACTATGGAGTGGGGCAAGAGACCCAGTACTTC
TRBD2	few	TRBV5-4	TRBJ2-1	CASSSRTSGVGDEQFF	TGTGCCAGCAGCTCCCGGACTAGCGGGGTAGGCGATGAGCAGTTCTTC
NA	NA	TRBV19	TRBJ2-2	CASSRVYGTGELFF	TGTGCCAGTAGCAGGGTGTACGGCACCGGGGAGCTGTTTTTT
NA	few	TRBV7-9	TRBJ2-7	CASSLAAAPNQGYF	TGTGCCAGCAGCTTAGCCGCCGCCCCGAACCAGGGGTACTTC
NA	NA	TRBV6-6	TRBJ2-5	CATIKTAPQETQYF	TGTGCCACCATAAAGACAGCGCCCCAAGAGACCCAGTACTTC
NA	NA	TRBV9	TRBJ2-4	CASSVYRVTDKLLAKNIQYF	TGTGCCAGCAGCGTCTACAGGGTGACTGATAAGCTGCTAGCCAAAAACATTCAGTACTTC
NA	NA	TRBV27	TRBJ2-5	CASSLVGETQYF	TGTGCCAGCAGTTTAGTAGGAGAGACCCAGTACTTC
NA	NA	TRBV6-5	TRBJ2-5	CASSYQGGETQYF	TGTGCCAGCAGTTACCAAGGGGGAGAGACCCAGTACTTC
NA	NA	TRBV14	TRBJ2-7	CASSQNRGEQYF	TGTGCCAGCAGCCAGAACAGAGGCGAGCAGTACTTC
NA	NA	TRBV29-1	TRBJ1-2	CSVGAGYTF	TGCAGCGTTGGAGCCGGCTACACCTTC
NA	NA	TRBV5-1	TRBJ2-3	CASSFLTAASTDTQYF	TGCGCCAGCAGCTTTCTGACTGCCGCTAGCACAGATACGCAGTATTTT
TRBD1	few	TRBV15	TRBJ1-6	CATSRPLPRTGGSPLHF	TGTGCCACCAGCAGGCCCCTACCGAGGACAGGGGGATCACCCCTCCACTTT
NA	few	TRBV5-4	TRBJ2-5	CASSFAQETQYF	TGTGCCAGCAGCTTCGCCCAAGAGACCCAGTACTTC
NA	few	TRBV28	TRBJ1-2	CASSRQIYGYTF	TGTGCCAGCAGTCGACAGATTTATGGCTACACCTTC
NA	few	TRBV30	TRBJ2-2	CAWKEQGLDTGELFF	TGTGCCTGGAAGGAACAGGGATTAGATACCGGGGAGCTGTTTTTT
TRBD1	few	TRBV6-1	TRBJ1-1	CASRKGGQGEAFF	TGTGCCAGCAGGAAGGGGGGACAGGGTGAAGCTTTCTTT
TRBD1	NA	TRBV4-2	TRBJ2-6	CASSQQDRAGANVLTF	TGTGCCAGCAGCCAACAGGACAGGGCTGGGGCCAACGTCCTGACTTTC
TRBD2	NA	TRBV5-4	TRBJ2-3	CASSLSAAASGIANTQYF	TGTGCCAGCAGCTTGTCTGCGGCGGCTAGCGGGATCGCAAATACGCAGTATTTT
NA	few	TRBV5-1	TRBJ1-1	CASSSTVWTEAFF	TGCGCCAGCAGCTCAACGGTATGGACTGAAGCTTTCTTT
NA	NA	TRBV2	TRBJ1-1	CASSEWPPFEAFF	TGTGCCAGCAGTGAATGGCCTCCTTTTGAAGCTTTCTTT
NA	NA	TRBV27	TRBJ2-2	CASSLSIPMTGELFF	TGTGCCAGCAGTTTGTCCATTCCCATGACCGGGGAGCTGTTTTTT
NA	NA	TRBV27	TRBJ2-1	CASSLSGGNEQFF	TGTGCCAGCAGTTTGTCAGGGGGGAATGAGCAGTTCTTC
NA	few	TRBV7-3	TRBJ2-1	CASSSGRNNEQFF	TGTGCCAGCAGCTCGGGACGGAACAATGAGCAGTTCTTC
NA	few	TRBV9	TRBJ2-5	CASSPQAGQETQYF	TGTGCCAGCAGCCCTCAAGCGGGCCAAGAGACCCAGTACTTC
NA	NA	TRBV6-5	TRBJ1-2	CASSSLGLLRGYTF	TGTGCCAGCAGTTCCCTGGGACTCTTGCGGGGCTACACCTTC
NA	NA	TRBV6-6	TRBJ2-7	CASRRLGASGIEQYF	TGTGCCAGCAGGCGTCTGGGGGCCTCCGGGATCGAGCAGTACTTC
TRBD1	NA	TRBV11-1	TRBJ1-1	CASSLRTGGYTEAFF	TGTGCCAGCAGCTTGAGGACAGGGGGCTACACTGAAGCTTTCTTT
NA	few	TRBV2	TRBJ2-1	CAGGGSYNEQFF	TGTGCCGGCGGGGGCAGTTACAATGAGCAGTTCTTC
TRBD1	NA	TRBV9	TRBJ1-1	CASSPGTAREAFF	TGTGCCAGCAGCCCCGGGACAGCGCGAGAGGCTTTCTTT
TRBD1	NA	TRBV7-3	TRBJ2-5	CASSPDRRETQYF	TGTGCCAGCAGCCCGGACAGGAGAGAGACCCAGTACTTC
TRBD2	NA	TRBV27	TRBJ2-3	CASSLRASGGARDTQYF	TGTGCCAGCAGTTTAAGGGCTAGCGGGGGGGCAAGGGATACGCAGTATTTT
NA	few	TRBV11-3	TRBJ1-2	CASSLTTVNYGYTF	TGTGCCAGCAGCTTAACCACAGTTAACTATGGCTACACCTTC
NA	few	TRBV29-1	TRBJ1-3	CSVVFSGAGPSSGNTIYF	TGCAGCGTTGTTTTCAGTGGGGCAGGACCTAGCTCTGGAAACACCATATATTTT
NA	NA	TRBV4-1	TRBJ2-1	CASSRGTQYNEQFF	TGCGCCAGCAGCCGCGGGACACAATACAATGAGCAGTTCTTC
NA	many	TRBV29-1	TRBJ1-1	CSVGSTEAFF	TGCAGCGTTGGTTCTACTGAAGCTTTCTTT
NA	NA	TRBV13	TRBJ1-2	CASSNRENGYGYTF	TGTGCCAGCAGCAACCGGGAGAACGGCTATGGCTACACCTTC
NA	NA	TRBV2	TRBJ2-2	CASSGSGANTGELFF	TGTGCCAGCAGTGGTAGCGGCGCGAACACCGGGGAGCTGTTTTTT
NA	few	TRBV15	TRBJ1-5	CATSRVNQPQHF	TGTGCCACCAGCAGAGTAAATCAGCCCCAGCATTTT
NA	NA	TRBV13	TRBJ1-3	CASSLRLGGPLSGNTIYF	TGTGCCAGCAGCTTACGTTTAGGGGGGCCCCTCTCTGGAAACACCATATATTTT
NA	NA	TRBV4-3	TRBJ2-2	CASRADELSNTGELFF	TGCGCCAGCAGGGCAGACGAACTGTCGAACACCGGGGAGCTGTTTTTT
TRBD2	NA	TRBV29-1	TRBJ2-1	CSVEGGAAYNEQFF	TGCAGCGTTGAGGGAGGGGCAGCCTACAATGAGCAGTTCTTC
NA	NA	TRBV4-3	TRBJ2-7	CASSQDRRSNYEQYF	TGCGCCAGCAGCCAAGATCGGCGGAGTAACTACGAGCAGTACTTC
NA	NA	TRBV7-3	TRBJ2-2	CASSLGLANTGELFF	TGTGCCAGCAGCTTAGGGCTTGCGAACACCGGGGAGCTGTTTTTT
NA	once	TRBV9	TRBJ1-2	CASSIGGEGYGYTF	TGTGCCAGCAGCATCGGGGGCGAAGGGTATGGCTACACCTTC
NA	NA	TRBV20-1	TRBJ1-4	CSAATGEKLFF	TGCAGTGCAGCAACAGGGGAAAAACTGTTTTTT
NA	NA	TRBV2	TRBJ1-5	CASSVIQGNQPQHF	TGTGCCAGCAGTGTCATACAGGGCAATCAGCCCCAGCATTTT
NA	few	TRBV5-1	TRBJ2-2	CASSLGALEGTGELFF	TGCGCCAGCAGCTTGGGGGCCCTCGAAGGCACCGGGGAGCTGTTTTTT
NA	NA	TRBV5-4	TRBJ1-1	CASSLWARENTEAFF	TGTGCCAGCAGCTTGTGGGCTAGGGAGAACACTGAAGCTTTCTTT